The next 26 T cell receptor beta chains were all read from a single sample in a study of shared clonotypes between healthy human individuals. The method was immunoSEQ multiplex PCR; TCRdb's version includes in-frame clones alone and lacks a portion of them. The sample holds about 600,000 clones; about 97% are singletons and the top ten take about 0.057%. Material for sequencing was naive CD4+ T cells sorted from blood. Regarding subset: CD45RA+ positively selected. These receptors were collected from a woman aged 25-40 years in good health.

The V and J genes are TRBV27 and TRBJ2-5, with a tentative D call TRBD1 (6 bases). V was cut by 0 bases and J by 4 bases, with 18 bases left in between. From germline, CDR1 is MNHEY and CDR2 SMNVEV (reference sequence). This CDR3 is built from 17 residues. The CDR3: CASSLSTGGLGGETQYF. For the CDR3, the DNA is TGTGCCAGCAGTTTATCGACGGGTGGGTTAGGGGGAGAGACCCAGTACTTC.

This chain joins TRBV28 and TRBJ2-5; 8 bases are shared with TRBD1. Germline V gene data show CDR1 as MDHEN and CDR2 as SYDVKM. V shed 3 bases, J shed 5 bases, and the junction held 8 bases outside the gene matches. This CDR3 is built from 15 residues. The CDR3 DNA is TGTGCCAGCAGTTTGACAGGGGCGGCGTTGGAGACCCAGTACTTC. This sequence encodes CASSLTGAALETQYF.

The rearrangement joins TRBV5-6 to TRBJ2-3, with 8 bases that match TRBD1. This CDR3 is built from 16 residues. Per germline, CDR1 SGHDT and CDR2 YYEEEE. Trimming at V came to 3 bases and at J to 3 bases, leaving 9 bases not matched to a gene. CDR3 residues: CASSSATDRGTDTQYF. The CDR3 coding sequence is TGTGCCAGCAGCTCGGCCACCGACAGGGGAACAGATACGCAGTATTTT.

The chain is built from TRBV6-1 and TRBJ2-2; D is tentatively TRBD1 or TRBD2 (5 bases each). V was pared by 7 bases and J by 0 bases, with 9 bases between. Per the germline V gene, CDR1 is MNHNS and CDR2 is SASEGT. The CDR3 runs to 14 residues. CDR3 residues: CASNRDPNTGELFF. The CDR3 region has the DNA TGTGCCAGCAATCGGGACCCGAACACCGGGGAGCTGTTTTTT.

This chain connects TRBV19 to TRBJ1-5, with D perhaps matching TRBD1 (6 bases). Germline V gene data show CDR1 as LNHDA and CDR2 as SQIVND (reference sequence). V dropped 6 bases and J dropped 0 bases, with 12 bases sitting between them. The CDR3 consists of 15 residues. As DNA, the CDR3 is TGTGCCAGTAGGCAGCAGGGGTATAGCAATCAGCCCCAGCATTTT. Amino acids: CASRQQGYSNQPQHF.

The chain joins TRBV4-1 to TRBJ1-2; 7 positions agree with TRBD1. CDR3 length: 16 residues. The junction had 10 bases not matched to a gene; V was cut back by 3 bases and J by 3 bases. Germline CDR1 and CDR2: MGHRA and YSYEKL. In DNA form, the CDR3 reads TGCGCCAGCAGCCAGAGTAAGGGGGCCGGTGACTATGGCTACACCTTC. The encoded protein is CASSQSKGAGDYGYTF.

The chain is built from TRBV28 and TRBJ1-5; D gene ambiguous. CDR1 MDHEN and CDR2 SYDVKM come from the germline V gene. V lost 7 bases and J 10 bases, leaving 20 bases between the germline ends. CDR3 length: 14 amino acids. The CDR3 sequence: CASTLIQKMKPQHF. CDR3 in DNA: TGTGCCAGCACCTTAATACAGAAGATGAAACCCCAGCATTTT.

The genes are TRBV5-1 and TRBJ2-2, with D perhaps given as TRBD1 or TRBD2 (5 bases each). V gave up 6 bases and J gave up 5 bases, with 17 bases separating them. The CDR3 runs 15 residues. Germline V gives CDR1 SGHRS, CDR2 YFSETQ. CDR3 coding DNA: TGCGCCAGCACCCCGGGGCCCGGTGAGACCGGGGAGCTGTTTTTT. Protein product: CASTPGPGETGELFF.

Regarding this clone: The sample holds other DNA sequences that translate to the same CDR3. The chain joins TRBV29-1 to TRBJ1-4; 9 nucleotides agree with TRBD1. This CDR3 comprises 13 residues. The germline gives CDR1 SQVTM, CDR2 ANQGSEA. The trim removed 4 bases at V and 5 bases at J, leaving 2 bases unmatched. The CDR3 DNA reads TGCAGCGTTGCCGGGACAGGGAATGAAAAACTGTTTTTT. Protein: CSVAGTGNEKLFF.

As DNA, the CDR3 is TGTGCCAGTAGTGCTACCCTCCTCGGTAGTAACTATGGCTACACCTTC. It is translated as CASSATLLGSNYGYTF. The chain employs TRBV19 and TRBJ1-2; D unclear. Looked up from germline, CDR1 is LNHDA and CDR2 is SQIVND (reference sequence). V was trimmed by 5 bases and J by 1 base, leaving 17 bases between them. This CDR3 has 16 amino acids.

This chain joins TRBV10-3 and TRBJ1-1; D is uncertain. Per the germline V gene, CDR1 is ENHRY and CDR2 is SYGVKD. The CDR3 loop spans 13 amino acids. V lost 10 bases and J 1 base, leaving 13 bases between the germline ends. CDR3 coding DNA: TGTGCCACCCAACGGTCGACGAACACTGAAGCTTTCTTT. Protein sequence: CATQRSTNTEAFF.

The chain combines TRBV7-2 with TRBJ2-6; 10 bases line up with TRBD1. With 4 bases clipped from V and 0 bases from J, the junction kept 9 bases outside the gene matches. CDR3 size: 19 residues. Germline V gene data show CDR1 as SGHTA and CDR2 as FQGNSA. This chain's CDR3 is CASSSADRGVLSGANVLTF. CDR3 DNA: TGTGCCAGCAGCTCCGCGGACAGGGGGGTCCTCTCTGGGGCCAACGTCCTGACTTTC.

The rearrangement joins TRBV30 to TRBJ1-5; 7 bases fit TRBD1. The CDR3 totals 20 residues. CDR1 is GTSNPN and CDR2 is SVGIG in the germline V gene (reference sequence). The trim removed 5 bases at V and 4 bases at J, leaving 26 bases unmatched. The CDR3 loop is CAWCNTGGDRALLPNQPQHF. The DNA for the CDR3 is TGTGCCTGGTGTAACACCGGGGGAGACAGGGCTCTTCTACCGAATCAGCCCCAGCATTTT.

The chain combines TRBV4-1 with TRBJ2-1; maybe TRBD1 (6 bases). Germline V CDR1 and CDR2: MGHRA, YSYEKL. The V end was cut by 4 bases, the J end by 0 bases, with 13 bases between. The CDR3 extends over 16 amino acids. Here the CDR3 DNA reads TGCGCCAGCAGCCGGAGCGACAGGAGCTCCTACAATGAGCAGTTCTTC. It specifies CASSRSDRSSYNEQFF.

The V gene is TRBV4-1, the J gene TRBJ1-5, with 8 bases that match TRBD1. The V gene's germline CDR1 is MGHRA and CDR2 YSYEKL. The CDR3 is made up of 16 amino acids. V was clipped by 5 bases and J by 2 bases; unmatched bases: 8. As DNA, the CDR3 is TGCGCCAGCAGCTCCAGGGGGCCCGGGGGCAATCAGCCCCAGCATTTT. It encodes CASSSRGPGGNQPQHF.

The chain uses TRBV5-1 and TRBJ2-7; possibly TRBD1 for D (6 bases). Germline CDR1 is SGHRS and CDR2 is YFSETQ. The ends were cut back, 5 bases at V and 2 bases at J, with 14 bases in the middle. This CDR3 contains 14 residues. CDR3 loop: CASSRDILTYEQYF. In DNA form, the CDR3 reads TGCGCCAGCAGTCGGGACATTCTTACCTACGAGCAGTACTTC.

The V gene is TRBV28, the J gene TRBJ2-1; 7 positions match TRBD1. This CDR3 has 15 residues. V trimming: 6 bases; J trimming: 1 base; junction bases outside the gene matches: 6. Per germline, CDR1 MDHEN and CDR2 SYDVKM. The CDR3 protein is CASRYTGESYNEQFF. CDR3 bases: TGTGCCAGCAGGTACACAGGGGAATCCTACAATGAGCAGTTCTTC.

This rearrangement joins TRBV5-1 to TRBJ2-1; 12 bases are shared with TRBD2. CDR1 and CDR2 from the germline V gene are SGHRS and YFSETQ. Germline trimming cut 5 bases from V and 4 bases from J; bases unmatched to any gene: 4. CDR3 length: 15 residues. The CDR3 DNA sequence: TGCGCCAGCAGTCGGACTAGCGGGACTTACAATGAGCAGTTCTTC. Its protein product is CASSRTSGTYNEQFF.

V and J are TRBV23-1 and TRBJ2-7, with a tentative D call TRBD2 (7 bases). TRBV23-1 is reported as an ORF; its role is uncertain. This CDR3 has 18 amino acids. V shed 7 bases and J shed 0 bases, with 25 bases lying between them. CDR3 nucleotides: TGCGCCAGCACTCCTAAAAAAGGGGGGACTACCAACTCCTACGAGCAGTACTTC. It is translated as CASTPKKGGTTNSYEQYF.

The chain employs TRBV2 and TRBJ2-7; TRBD2 might be the D (5 bases). V lost 7 bases to trimming and J lost 4 bases, with 14 bases between them. Germline CDR1 SNHLY, CDR2 FYNNEI. The CDR3 loop spans 13 amino acids. CDR3 sequence (DNA): TGTGCCAGCAAACGTACGGGATCGTACGAGCAGTACTTC. Its protein product is CASKRTGSYEQYF.

The chain employs TRBV28 and TRBJ2-5, with 7 bases aligning to TRBD2. CDR3 length: 16 residues. Germline CDR1 MDHEN, CDR2 SYDVKM. J gave up 4 bases and V 3 bases, and 11 bases lay outside the gene matches. The CDR3 loop reads CASSFGGGSLGETQYF. The CDR3 nucleotides read TGTGCCAGCAGTTTTGGAGGCGGGAGCCTGGGAGAGACCCAGTACTTC.

The chain links TRBV7-9 to TRBJ1-4; D gene ambiguous. Per the germline V gene, CDR1 is SEHNR and CDR2 is FQNEAQ (reference sequence). The CDR3 has 14 residues. Trimming shortened V by 5 bases and J by 0 bases, and 7 bases separated the two germline ends. CDR3 sequence: CASSQQPTNEKLFF. DNA of the CDR3: TGTGCCAGCAGCCAACAGCCAACTAATGAAAAACTGTTTTTT.

The chain carries TRBV11-2 and TRBJ2-7; D might be TRBD2 (5 bases). The CDR3 has 16 amino acids. Germline CDR1 and CDR2: SGHAT and FQNNGV. V lost 1 base and J 5 bases, leaving 18 bases between the germline ends. The CDR3 coding sequence is TGTGCCAGCAGCTTAGTTGGCGGGTCCTTTGGGCACGAGCAGTACTTC. Amino acids: CASSLVGGSFGHEQYF. Full variable domain (missing parts from reference TRBV11-2 and TRBJ2-7): EAGVAQSPRYKIIEKRQSVAFWCNPISGHATLYWYQQILGQGPKLLIQFQNNGVVDDSQLPKDRFSAERLKGVDSTLKIQPAKLEDSAVYLCASSLVGGSFGHEQYFGPGTRLTVT.

The chain couples TRBV5-4 to TRBJ2-7; the D is unclear. The CDR3 consists of 12 residues. Germline lookup yields CDR1 SGHNT and CDR2 YYREEE (reference sequence). V was pared by 2 bases and J by 3 bases, with 6 bases between. The CDR3 is CASSFMDYEQYF. As DNA, the CDR3 is TGTGCCAGCAGCTTCATGGACTACGAGCAGTACTTC.

The chain is built from TRBV29-1 and TRBJ1-1; 9 nucleotides align to TRBD1. The CDR3 loop spans 14 amino acids. Trimming at V came to 6 bases and at J to 4 bases, leaving 9 bases not matched to a gene. In germline, CDR1 is SQVTM, CDR2 ANQGSEA. Here the CDR3 reads CSVHNRGRVTEAFF. The CDR3 DNA sequence: TGCAGCGTGCATAACAGGGGGCGAGTCACTGAAGCTTTCTTT.

CDR3 amino acids: CASSPVILATQETQYF. The CDR3 nucleotides read TGTGCCAGCAGCCCGGTAATACTAGCGACTCAAGAGACCCAGTACTTC. V is TRBV7-8 and J is TRBJ2-5, with 7 bases fitting TRBD2. The CDR3 length is 16 residues. The trim removed 5 bases at V and 2 bases at J, leaving 11 bases unmatched. Germline values: CDR1 SGHVS, CDR2 FQNEAQ. Using reference TRBV7-8 and TRBJ2-5 for the parts outside the CDR3, the full variable domain is GAGVSQSPRYKVAKRGQDVALRCDPISGHVSLFWYQQALGQGPEFLTYFQNEAQLDKSGLPSDRFFAERPEGSVSTLKIQRTQQEDSAVYLCASSPVILATQETQYFGPGTRLLVL.